This T cell receptor beta chain was captured in a study of Graves' ophthalmopathy and Graves' hyperthyroidism. The sequenced template was RNA, covering the TCR beta CDR3 region. HTBI-primed RT-PCR formed the first round, and a multiplex PCR formed the second. TCRdb reanalysed the multiplex PCR reads using MiXCR and keeps one entry per CDR3 protein. The table has 450,000 to 600,000 distinct CDR3 sequences, approximately 35% seen once. The authors diagnosed from clinical symptoms, serum thyroxine, TRAb, thyroid ultrasound and orbital computed tomography. This clonotype turned up a few times. Germline V lookup: CDR1 SNHLY, CDR2 FYNNEI. The length of the CDR3 is 13 residues. The V end was cut by 6 bases, the J end by 2 bases, with 11 bases between.

The chain employs TRBV2 and TRBJ2-7; tentatively, D is TRBD1 (6 bases). This clonotype originated in an adult man with Graves' hyperthyroidism. Sequencing input: peripheral blood or thyroid tissue (not recorded which). The CDR3 loop reads CASRPQGTYEQYF. The CDR3 DNA reads as TGTGCCAGCAGGCCACAGGGAACCTACGAGCAGTACTTC.